These 11 T cell receptor beta chains were sequenced from one sample in a study of T cell responses to AZD1222 COVID-19 vaccine. The repertoire was sequenced with immunoSEQ multiplex PCR; TCRdb's copy has only in-frame clones and lacks some. In the table there are 20,000 to 25,000 clones, around 83% of which are singletons. Material: peripheral blood, obtained 28 days after the second AZD1222 dose. The receptor source for this set is an adult who received the AZD1222 COVID-19 vaccine.

The chain recombines TRBV5-4 with TRBJ2-7, with D perhaps TRBD2 (5 bases). The CDR3 is 16 residues long. V shed 0 bases and J shed 2 bases, with 15 bases lying between them. Germline-derived CDR1 and CDR2 are SGHNT and YYREEE (reference sequence). CDR3 nucleotide sequence: TGTGCCAGCAGCTTGGCCGAGGGATTTCCCCCCTACGAGCAGTACTTC. This codes for CASSLAEGFPPYEQYF.

The chain employs TRBV2 and TRBJ1-2, with D perhaps TRBD1 (5 bases). The CDR3 is made up of 12 amino acids. Germline CDR1 and CDR2: SNHLY and FYNNEI. Between the trimmed V and J ends, which lost 3 bases and 8 bases, there was a span of 10 bases. The CDR3 DNA reads as TGTGCCAGCAGTGAGGGGGTCCCGGGCTACACCTTC. Its translation is CASSEGVPGYTF.

The V and J genes are TRBV5-5 and TRBJ1-5, with no clear D. This CDR3 is 14 amino acids long. With 4 bases removed from V and 9 bases from J, the gap between germline ends came to 17 bases. Germline CDR1 is SGHKS and CDR2 is YYEKEE (reference sequence). This chain's CDR3 is CASSLDPSRRPQHF. Here the CDR3 DNA reads TGTGCCAGCAGCCTGGACCCATCCAGGCGGCCCCAGCATTTT.

The chain employs TRBV10-3 and TRBJ2-7; tentative D call: TRBD1 (5 bases). V was clipped by 9 bases and J by 1 base, with 16 bases between them. The CDR3 has 14 amino acids. Germline CDR1 and CDR2: ENHRY and SYGVKD. Here the CDR3 DNA reads TGTGCCATAAGACCCGCCGCAGGGTCCTACGAGCAGTACTTC. Encoded protein: CAIRPAAGSYEQYF.

This chain links TRBV7-9 with TRBJ1-2; D might be TRBD1 (6 bases). Germline-derived CDR1 and CDR2 are SEHNR and FQNEAQ (reference sequence). The CDR3 loop spans 12 amino acids. V was cut by 6 bases and J by 2 bases, with 7 bases left in between. The chain's CDR3 is CASSTGNYGYTF. CDR3 DNA sequence: TGTGCCAGCAGTACAGGGAACTATGGCTACACCTTC.

The chain combines TRBV7-2 with TRBJ1-6; possible D gene TRBD1, 5 bases. CDR3 size: 14 residues. Trimming pared 4 bases from V and 5 bases from J, leaving 9 bases between. Germline assignment: CDR1 SGHTA and CDR2 FQGNSA. The CDR3 DNA sequence: TGTGCCAGCAGCTACGACAGTAATAATTCACCCCTCCACTTT. Protein: CASSYDSNNSPLHF.

This chain joins TRBV14 and TRBJ2-1; 16 bases align to TRBD2. The CDR3 is made up of 18 amino acids. After removal of 5 bases from V and 9 bases from J, the junction contained 13 bases not matched to a gene. CDR1 SGHDN and CDR2 FVKESK come from the germline V gene. The CDR3 region has the DNA TGTGCCAGCAGCGAACCCCTGGGACTAGCGGGGGGGCAGGGTGAGCAGTTCTTC. Residues: CASSEPLGLAGGQGEQFF.

The sample holds one count of this clone. The CDR3 protein is CASGIWGEETQYF. CDR3 DNA: TGTGCCAGCGGGATTTGGGGCGAAGAGACCCAGTACTTC. V and J are TRBV7-6 and TRBJ2-5; maybe TRBD1 (5 bases). In germline, CDR1 is SGHVS, CDR2 FNYEAQ. The CDR3 extends over 13 amino acids. The V end was cut by 8 bases, the J end by 3 bases, with 13 bases between. The full variable domain, in which reference TRBV7-6 and TRBJ2-5 provide the parts outside the CDR3, is GAGVSQSPRYKVTKRGQDVALRCDPISGHVSLYWYRQALGQGPEFLTYFNYEAQQDKSGLPNDRFSAERPEGSISTLTIQRTEQRDSAMYRCASGIWGEETQYFGPGTRLLVL.

This chain joins TRBV27 and TRBJ2-7; D remains ambiguous. V was shortened by 4 bases and J by 4 bases, with 14 bases between the two germline ends. Germline V CDR1 and CDR2: MNHEY, SMNVEV (reference sequence). The CDR3 has 14 amino acids. The CDR3 reads CASSYRPDGYEQYF. The CDR3 nucleotides read TGTGCCAGCAGTTATAGACCAGATGGGTACGAGCAGTACTTC.

This clone was observed a handful of times. The chain links TRBV28 to TRBJ1-2; no reliable D call. The CDR3 runs to 12 residues. Between the trimmed V and J ends, which lost 3 bases and 2 bases, there was a span of 4 bases. The germline gives CDR1 MDHEN, CDR2 SYDVKM. As DNA, the CDR3 is TGTGCCAGCAGTTTGGACAACTATGGCTACACCTTC. It codes for CASSLDNYGYTF.

The V and J genes are TRBV28 and TRBJ1-2, with TRBD1 matching over 8 bases. Germline V gene data show CDR1 as MDHEN and CDR2 as SYDVKM. The CDR3 length is 15 residues. V shed 6 bases and J 7 bases; nucleotides not matched to a gene: 13. CDR3 protein: CASSGQGAGPIGYTF. CDR3 nucleotides: TGTGCCAGCAGCGGACAGGGCGCCGGTCCTATTGGCTACACCTTC.